Each of the 23 T cell receptor beta chains below was sequenced from the same sample in a study of shared clonotypes between healthy human individuals. Clones were sequenced by immunoSEQ multiplex PCR, and TCRdb holds only the in-frame ones, with some missing. The table records 550,000 to 600,000 clones, roughly 72% of them present only once. The material sequenced was PBMCs. These receptors were obtained from a middle-aged woman in good health. Some clones in this sample may be carry-over from other donors' samples.

CDR3 sequence: CAWNAGDYEQYF. The CDR3 DNA follows: TGTGCCTGGAACGCAGGGGACTACGAGCAGTACTTC. The chain has TRBV30 and TRBJ2-7; D perhaps matches TRBD1 (6 bases). Trimming left V 4 bases short and J 3 bases short, with 10 bases between. The CDR3 has 12 residues. Germline CDR1 GTSNPN, CDR2 SVGIG (reference sequence). The whole variable domain, filled in from reference TRBV30 and TRBJ2-7, reads SQTIHQWPATLVQPVGSPLSLECTVEGTSNPNLYWYRQAAGRGLQLLFYSVGIGQISSEVPQNLSASRPQDRQFILSSKKLLLSDSGFYLCAWNAGDYEQYFGPGTRLTVT.

For this clone: One base away lies a much larger clone, so this may be a sequencing read error. The same CDR3 also results from other DNA sequences found in this sample. J is TRBJ2-2 and V is TRBV28; D perhaps matches TRBD2 (5 bases). Germline CDR1 MDHEN, CDR2 SYDVKM. The CDR3 loop spans 13 amino acids. The CDR3 here is CASSEGNTGELFF. In nucleotides, the CDR3 is TGTGCCAGCAGCGAGGGAAACACAGGGGAGCTGTTTTTT.

This clone showed up just a few times. CDR3 protein: CASSLWGSGSLDEQFF. In nucleotides, the CDR3 is TGTGCCAGCAGTTTGTGGGGTAGCGGGAGTCTCGATGAGCAGTTCTTC. The genes are TRBV28 and TRBJ2-1, with TRBD2 matching over 9 bases. CDR3 size: 16 residues. Germline values: CDR1 MDHEN, CDR2 SYDVKM. V was pared by 3 bases and J by 8 bases, with 11 bases of the junction left unmatched.

V and J are TRBV28 and TRBJ2-7, with no clear D. The V and J ends lost 5 bases and 2 bases respectively, with 7 bases between them. Germline V gene lookup returns CDR1 MDHEN and CDR2 SYDVKM. CDR3 length: 12 residues. The CDR3 sequence is CASSPPAYEQYF. The CDR3 DNA reads TGTGCCAGCAGTCCTCCCGCCTACGAGCAGTACTTC.

This sequence joins TRBV7-2 and TRBJ2-7, with 7 bases that match TRBD2. Germline V lookup: CDR1 SGHTA, CDR2 FQGNSA. J gave up 2 bases and V 5 bases, and 9 bases lay outside the gene matches. The CDR3 loop spans 15 amino acids. This chain's CDR3 is CASSDVTSAPYEQYF. CDR3 in DNA: TGTGCCAGCAGCGACGTTACTAGCGCACCCTACGAGCAGTACTTC.

This chain joins TRBV20-1 and TRBJ2-7; TRBD1 might be the D (5 bases). The V and J ends lost 5 bases and 10 bases respectively, with 15 bases between them. The length of the CDR3 is 11 residues. CDR1 is DFQATT, CDR2 SNEGSKA, per germline (reference sequence). This CDR3 reads CSAETDTRQYF. DNA of the CDR3: TGCAGTGCTGAGACAGATACGAGACAGTACTTC.

Only one count was recorded for this clone. The chain combines TRBV5-6 with TRBJ1-1; no reliable D call. CDR1 SGHDT and CDR2 YYEEEE come from the germline V gene. The V end lost 4 bases, the J end lost 0 bases, and 16 bases lay between the germline ends. The CDR3 is 16 residues long. The chain's CDR3 is CASSILPGLMNTEAFF. The CDR3 DNA reads TGTGCCAGCAGCATCCTTCCCGGACTAATGAACACTGAAGCTTTCTTT.

The table lists this clone with many counts. In the same sample, other DNA sequences code for this CDR3. The chain uses TRBV25-1 and TRBJ2-3, with D perhaps TRBD2 (6 bases). CDR1 and CDR2 (germline): MGHDK, SYGVNS. With 4 bases removed from V and 0 bases from J, the gap between germline ends came to 14 bases. The CDR3 covers 16 residues. The CDR3 is CASSGPIAESTDTQYF. CDR3 DNA: TGTGCCAGCAGTGGCCCCATAGCGGAGAGCACAGATACGCAGTATTTT. The full variable domain, its missing parts supplied by reference TRBV25-1 and TRBJ2-3, is EADIYQTPRYLVIGTGKKITLECSQTMGHDKMYWYQQDPGMELHLIHYSYGVNSTEKGDLSSESTVSRIRTEHFPLTLESARPSHTSQYLCASSGPIAESTDTQYFGPGTRLTVL.

The chain employs TRBV18 and TRBJ2-7, with 9 bases matching TRBD1. The J segment lost 0 bases and the V segment lost 6 bases, leaving 6 bases of the junction unmatched. The CDR3 length is 15 residues. The germline V gene encodes CDR1 KGHSH and CDR2 LQKENI. CDR3 DNA: TGTGCCAGCTCCCCCCTGGGACAGGGCTCCTACGAGCAGTACTTC. Translation: CASSPLGQGSYEQYF.

This chain uses TRBV12-5 with TRBJ2-3; 10 nucleotides match TRBD2. The CDR3 totals 16 residues. Germline V CDR1 and CDR2: LGHNT, FRNRAP. J lost 0 bases, V lost 8 bases, and 8 bases had no gene match. The CDR3 coding sequence is TGTGCTAGTAAAAAGCGGGGGGGGTATAGCACAGATACGCAGTATTTT. Protein product: CASKKRGGYSTDTQYF.

This clone was counted once. A much bigger clone sits one base away, suggesting this may be a read error. The chain employs TRBV5-1 and TRBJ1-1; D gene ambiguous. Looked up from germline, CDR1 is SGHRS and CDR2 is YFSETQ. The CDR3 has 14 residues. CDR3 bases: TGCGCCAGCGGCTTGTTCGGGGAAGGCACTGAAGCTTTCTTT. Translating gives CASGLFGEGTEAFF.

This clone has just a few counts. The genes are TRBV7-6 and TRBJ2-7, with 8 bases that match TRBD1. CDR1 and CDR2 from the germline V gene are SGHVS and FNYEAQ. V lost 3 bases and J lost 5; bases outside the gene matches: 6. CDR3 length: 14 residues. CDR3 loop: CASSLDRVVNEQYF. The CDR3 nucleotides read TGTGCCAGCAGCTTGGACAGGGTAGTCAACGAGCAGTACTTC.

This sequence joins TRBV27 and TRBJ1-2; 9 bases are shared with TRBD1. V was pared by 0 bases and J by 6 bases, with 2 bases of the junction left unmatched. Germline V gives CDR1 MNHEY, CDR2 SMNVEV (reference sequence). The CDR3 totals 14 residues. The CDR3 nucleotides are TGTGCCAGCAGTTTATCGCGGGACAGGGATGGCTACACCTTC. As protein: CASSLSRDRDGYTF.

To note about this clone: This same CDR3 is encoded by further DNA sequences in the sample. The rearrangement joins TRBV7-6 to TRBJ2-1; 10 bases map to TRBD2. Germline lookup yields CDR1 SGHVS and CDR2 FNYEAQ. V was pared by 4 bases and J by 2 bases, with 2 bases of the junction left unmatched. The CDR3 is made up of 15 amino acids. This CDR3 is CASSSLAGAYNEQFF. The CDR3 nucleotides are TGTGCCAGCAGCTCCCTAGCGGGAGCCTACAATGAGCAGTTCTTC.

The rearrangement links TRBV5-1 to TRBJ2-7; no definite D call. CDR3 length equals 13 residues. Germline CDR1 SGHRS, CDR2 YFSETQ. The V and J ends lost 3 bases and 2 bases respectively, with 9 bases between them. The CDR3 here is CASSWQPAYEQYF. The CDR3 DNA reads TGCGCCAGCAGCTGGCAGCCCGCCTACGAGCAGTACTTC.

The CDR3: CASSPRGTTSSYNEQFF. CDR3 sequence (DNA): TGCGCCAGCAGCCCGAGGGGGACTACCAGCTCCTACAATGAGCAGTTCTTC. This chain connects TRBV5-1 to TRBJ2-1; D is possibly TRBD2 (7 bases). The CDR3 runs 17 residues. CDR1 SGHRS and CDR2 YFSETQ come from the germline V gene. The ends were cut back, 4 bases at V and 0 bases at J, with 17 bases in the middle.

A single count supports this clone. V usage is TRBV7-2 and J usage is TRBJ2-7, with 13 bases that match TRBD2. Trimming at V came to 5 bases and at J to 5 bases, leaving 6 bases not matched to a gene. CDR1 SGHTA and CDR2 FQGNSA come from the germline V gene. The CDR3 loop spans 15 amino acids. CDR3 coding DNA: TGTGCCAGCAGCCCGGGACTAGCGGGAAAGAACGAGCAGTACTTC. It specifies CASSPGLAGKNEQYF.

This sequence joins TRBV5-1 and TRBJ2-2; a possible D gene is TRBD2 (5 bases). Germline lookup yields CDR1 SGHRS and CDR2 YFSETQ. There are 15 residues in the CDR3. The V end was cut by 3 bases, the J end by 5 bases, with 14 bases between. CDR3 sequence: CASSSEGGRTGELFF. For the CDR3, the DNA is TGCGCCAGCAGCTCCGAGGGCGGTCGGACCGGGGAGCTGTTTTTT.

This clone was seen a single time. The chain employs TRBV9 and TRBJ1-4; 7 bases map to TRBD1. The CDR3 is 16 amino acids. Per germline, CDR1 SGDLS and CDR2 YYNGEE. V was pared by 2 bases and J by 6 bases, with 10 bases of the junction left unmatched. The DNA for the CDR3 is TGTGCCAGCAGCGTGTCCCCGAGGCAGGGGGATGAAAAACTGTTTTTT. Amino acid sequence: CASSVSPRQGDEKLFF.

V and J are TRBV28 and TRBJ1-4; 7 bases match TRBD1. Germline V lookup: CDR1 MDHEN, CDR2 SYDVKM. The CDR3 is 14 amino acids. Losses at the gene ends were 2 bases for V and 8 bases for J; bases not matched to a gene: 5. The CDR3 sequence: CASSLRQGKEKLFF. The CDR3 DNA follows: TGTGCCAGCAGTTTACGACAGGGCAAGGAAAAACTGTTTTTT.

This clone was detected only once. The chain has TRBV4-1 and TRBJ1-4; the D gene is possibly TRBD1 (5 bases). Germline values: CDR1 MGHRA, CDR2 YSYEKL. The CDR3 loop spans 13 amino acids. Trimming took off 4 bases at V and 2 bases at J, with 5 bases between the two ends. As DNA, the CDR3 is TGCGCCAGCAGCCGGGGCACTAATGAAAAACTGTTTTTT. Amino acid sequence: CASSRGTNEKLFF.

The genes are TRBV19 and TRBJ1-3, with no clear D. The CDR3 is 14 residues long. Trimming stripped 3 bases from V and 2 bases from J, with 8 bases between. Germline loops: CDR1 LNHDA, CDR2 SQIVND (reference sequence). The CDR3 reads CASSIVGTGNTIYF. Here the CDR3 DNA reads TGTGCCAGTAGTATCGTGGGTACTGGAAACACCATATATTTT.

The chain employs TRBV7-2 and TRBJ2-1; the D call may be TRBD1 or TRBD2 (5 bases each). From germline, CDR1 is SGHTA and CDR2 FQGNSA. CDR3 length: 14 residues. The germline V and J ends were trimmed by 4 bases and 4 bases, with 11 bases remaining between them. CDR3 bases: TGTGCCAGCAGCTCGGGACCTTATTACAATGAGCAGTTCTTC. Amino acid sequence: CASSSGPYYNEQFF.